The 27 T cell receptor beta chains reported below all come from one sample, sequenced in a study of blood T cell repertoires in COVID-19. The assay was immunoSEQ multiplex PCR, and TCRdb's table has in-frame clones only and misses some. The sample has hundreds of thousands of clones, about 90% seen once. Specimen: PBMCs or T cells enriched from blood (not recorded which). These receptor sequences come from a woman younger than 30 with acute COVID-19.

CDR3 protein: CASWTGVGTEAFF. The CDR3, as DNA: TGTGCCAGCTGGACAGGGGTTGGGACTGAAGCTTTCTTT. The chain employs TRBV28 and TRBJ1-1; 9 nucleotides line up with TRBD1. This CDR3 contains 13 residues. Germline loops: CDR1 MDHEN, CDR2 SYDVKM. With 8 bases clipped from V and 5 bases from J, the junction kept 6 bases outside the gene matches. Drawing the rest from reference TRBV28 and TRBJ1-1, the complete variable domain is DVKVTQSSRYLVKRTGEKVFLECVQDMDHENMFWYRQDPGLGLRLIYFSYDVKMKEKGDIPEGYSVSREKKERFSLILESASTNQTSMYLCASWTGVGTEAFFGQGTRLTVV.

The V and J genes are TRBV3-1 (or the pseudogene TRBV3-2) and TRBJ2-7; possibly TRBD2 for D (5 bases). CDR1 is LGHDT, CDR2 YNNKEL, per germline (reference sequence). The CDR3 is 14 amino acids. V was shortened by 0 bases and J by 3 bases, with 9 bases between the two germline ends. CDR3 residues: CASSQESGDYEQYF. As DNA, the CDR3 is TGTGCCAGCAGCCAAGAAAGCGGAGACTACGAGCAGTACTTC.

This clone has only one observation. The chain combines TRBV19 with TRBJ2-2, with TRBD2 as a possible D gene (6 bases). V gave up 1 base and J gave up 6 bases, with 15 bases separating them. The CDR3 runs to 16 residues. Germline V CDR1 and CDR2: LNHDA, SQIVND (reference sequence). CDR3 DNA sequence: TGTGCCAGTAGTATAGGTCAGCCGGAGGGGTCCGGGGAGCTGTTTTTT. The encoded protein is CASSIGQPEGSGELFF.

The chain has TRBV9 and TRBJ2-1; 11 nucleotides match TRBD2. With 0 bases clipped from V and 3 bases from J, the junction kept 8 bases outside the gene matches. Germline values: CDR1 SGDLS, CDR2 YYNGEE. This CDR3 has 18 residues. The CDR3 reads CASSVGGLADQIYNEQFF. In DNA, the CDR3 is TGTGCCAGCAGCGTAGGGGGACTAGCGGACCAGATCTACAATGAGCAGTTCTTC.

CDR3: CASSEFGHRGGRTDTQYF. CDR3 nucleotides: TGTGCCAGCAGTGAATTTGGGCATAGAGGCGGGAGGACAGATACGCAGTATTTT. The chain has TRBV6-1 and TRBJ2-3; TRBD2 agrees at 8 bases. Germline V CDR1 and CDR2: MNHNS, SASEGT. V lost 2 bases and J lost 3; bases outside the gene matches: 13. This CDR3 comprises 18 residues.

V and J are TRBV27 and TRBJ1-5, with D possibly TRBD1 on 6 matching bases. This CDR3 has 16 residues. The V end lost 4 bases, the J end lost 0 bases, and 13 bases lay between the germline ends. The germline V gene has CDR1 MNHEY and CDR2 SMNVEV (reference sequence). The CDR3 DNA is TGTGCCAGCAGTTGCCAACAGGGTTATAGCAATCAGCCCCAGCATTTT. Its protein product is CASSCQQGYSNQPQHF.

This chain joins TRBV6-4 and TRBJ2-2, with 9 bases that match TRBD2. The CDR3 is made up of 16 amino acids. Unmatched junction bases numbered 10, after V lost 5 bases and J lost 6 bases. In germline, CDR1 is MRHNA, CDR2 SNTAGT. The CDR3 nucleotides are TGTGCCAGCAGTCAATATAGCGGGAGCTCACCCGGGGAGCTGTTTTTT. Protein product: CASSQYSGSSPGELFF.

The chain carries TRBV6-5 and TRBJ1-6; a possible D gene is TRBD1 (6 bases). Deletions cut 0 bases from V and 8 bases from J, with 14 bases between. The germline V gene encodes CDR1 MNHEY and CDR2 SVGAGI. The length of the CDR3 is 16 residues. Here the CDR3 DNA reads TGTGCCAGCAGTTACTCCGGGGGGCTCAGCGATTCACCCCTCCACTTT. It translates to CASSYSGGLSDSPLHF.

The V call is TRBV6-5, the J call TRBJ1-6; 8 bases are a match to TRBD1. Trimming at V came to 1 base and at J to 10 bases, leaving 6 bases not matched to a gene. CDR3 size: 15 residues. Germline values: CDR1 MNHEY, CDR2 SVGAGI. The CDR3 loop is CASSYFGQGGSPLHF. The CDR3 DNA sequence: TGTGCCAGCAGTTACTTCGGACAGGGTGGGTCACCCCTCCACTTT.

This sequence joins TRBV11-2 and TRBJ2-1; 9 bases map to TRBD2. V lost 5 bases and J lost 9; bases outside the gene matches: 11. Germline V CDR1 and CDR2: SGHAT, FQNNGV. CDR3 length: 15 amino acids. CDR3 sequence (DNA): TGTGCCAGCAGCAGTAATTTCGCGGGAGGGGGTGAGCAGTTCTTC. Translated, it gives CASSSNFAGGGEQFF.

J is TRBJ2-3 and V is TRBV24-1, with D maybe TRBD2 (6 bases). Germline assignment: CDR1 KGHDR and CDR2 SFDVKD. V gave up 1 base and J gave up 6 bases, with 13 bases separating them. The CDR3 loop spans 15 amino acids. CDR3 region: CATSDFSGPGDTQYF. CDR3 in DNA: TGTGCCACCAGTGATTTTAGCGGCCCTGGGGATACGCAGTATTTT.

This clone has just one count. The genes are TRBV14 and TRBJ2-7; D is possibly TRBD2 (6 bases). The CDR3 totals 17 residues. The germline V and J ends were trimmed by 4 bases and 2 bases, with 21 bases remaining between them. Per germline, CDR1 SGHDN and CDR2 FVKESK. The CDR3 protein is CASSPGLQSRYPYEQYF. The CDR3 DNA is TGTGCCAGCAGCCCTGGACTACAGTCGCGATATCCCTACGAGCAGTACTTC.

The count of this clone is one. The chain uses TRBV28 and TRBJ2-1, with TRBD2 identical over 9 bases. V shed 5 bases and J 5 bases; nucleotides not matched to a gene: 10. The V gene's germline CDR1 is MDHEN and CDR2 SYDVKM. CDR3 length equals 16 residues. DNA for the CDR3: TGTGCCAGCAGTCCCTTAGCGGGAGCAACCGACAATGAGCAGTTCTTC. Amino acids: CASSPLAGATDNEQFF. Based on the CDR3 plus reference TRBV28 and TRBJ2-1, the full variable domain is DVKVTQSSRYLVKRTGEKVFLECVQDMDHENMFWYRQDPGLGLRLIYFSYDVKMKEKGDIPEGYSVSREKKERFSLILESASTNQTSMYLCASSPLAGATDNEQFFGPGTRLTVL.

The chain couples TRBV30 to TRBJ2-1; 10 positions agree with TRBD2. The junction had 15 bases not matched to a gene; V was cut back by 2 bases and J by 8 bases. CDR3 length: 17 amino acids. The germline gives CDR1 GTSNPN, CDR2 SVGIG (reference sequence). Here the CDR3 reads CAWSPPSSGSVLDEQFF. Written as DNA, the CDR3 is TGTGCCTGGAGTCCCCCATCTAGCGGGAGTGTATTGGATGAGCAGTTCTTC. Supplemented by reference TRBV30 and TRBJ2-1, the full variable domain reads SQTIHQWPATLVQPVGSPLSLECTVEGTSNPNLYWYRQAAGRGLQLLFYSVGIGQISSEVPQNLSASRPQDRQFILSSKKLLLSDSGFYLCAWSPPSSGSVLDEQFFGPGTRLTVL.

This clone was seen once. The V gene is TRBV28, the J gene TRBJ1-1, with D possibly TRBD1 on 5 matching bases. This CDR3 spans 11 amino acids. Germline CDR1 MDHEN, CDR2 SYDVKM. Trimming stripped 10 bases from V and 6 bases from J, with 12 bases between. The CDR3 DNA sequence: TGTGCCACGACGCAGGGCCCTGAAGCTTTCTTT. This sequence encodes CATTQGPEAFF. The variable domain in full, completed from reference TRBV28 and TRBJ1-1, reads DVKVTQSSRYLVKRTGEKVFLECVQDMDHENMFWYRQDPGLGLRLIYFSYDVKMKEKGDIPEGYSVSREKKERFSLILESASTNQTSMYLCATTQGPEAFFGQGTRLTVV.

The rearrangement links TRBV28 to TRBJ1-2; 8 bases agree with TRBD1. Germline V CDR1 and CDR2: MDHEN, SYDVKM. V lost 5 bases, J lost 5 bases, and 7 bases stayed unmatched. This CDR3 contains 14 residues. The CDR3 DNA sequence: TGTGCCAGCAGTCTCAGGACAGGGTGGTATGGCTACACCTTC. It encodes CASSLRTGWYGYTF.

V usage is TRBV28 and J usage is TRBJ2-2, with 8 nucleotides matching TRBD1. Germline V gives CDR1 MDHEN, CDR2 SYDVKM. Trimming removed 8 bases from V and 5 bases from J; junction bases left unmatched: 10. The CDR3 has 15 amino acids. The CDR3 loop is CASVATRGRTGELFF. DNA of the CDR3: TGTGCCAGCGTCGCGACCAGGGGGCGAACCGGGGAGCTGTTTTTT.

The chain couples TRBV28 to TRBJ2-2; 11 bases map to TRBD1. CDR3 size: 16 residues. The ends lost 3 bases at V and 5 bases at J; junction bases unmatched: 5. Germline V gene data show CDR1 as MDHEN and CDR2 as SYDVKM. CDR3 loop: CASSLPGTGGTGELFF. The CDR3 DNA follows: TGTGCCAGCAGTTTGCCCGGGACAGGGGGAACCGGGGAGCTGTTTTTT. The whole variable domain, filled in from reference TRBV28 and TRBJ2-2, reads DVKVTQSSRYLVKRTGEKVFLECVQDMDHENMFWYRQDPGLGLRLIYFSYDVKMKEKGDIPEGYSVSREKKERFSLILESASTNQTSMYLCASSLPGTGGTGELFFGEGSRLTVL.

V usage is TRBV9 and J usage is TRBJ2-3; a possible D gene is TRBD2 (6 bases). The V and J ends lost 0 bases and 6 bases respectively, with 29 bases between them. Germline V CDR1 and CDR2: SGDLS, YYNGEE. This CDR3 has 20 amino acids. The CDR3 DNA reads as TGTGCCAGCAGCGTAGGGGGTAGGGGCCTTAGGTCTAGCGATCAGGATACGCAGTATTTT. Translated: CASSVGGRGLRSSDQDTQYF. Combining the CDR3 with reference TRBV9 and TRBJ2-3 gives the whole variable domain DSGVTQTPKHLITATGQRVTLRCSPRSGDLSVYWYQQSLDQGLQFLIQYYNGEERAKGNILERFSAQQFPDLHSELNLSSLELGDSALYFCASSVGGRGLRSSDQDTQYFGPGTRLTVL.

The V and J genes are TRBV11-2 and TRBJ1-2; perhaps TRBD1 as D (6 bases). The V gene's germline CDR1 is SGHAT and CDR2 FQNNGV. V was shortened by 1 base and J by 4 bases, with 16 bases between the two germline ends. The CDR3 is made up of 16 amino acids. CDR3 amino acids: CASSLGSLSGVYGYTF. CDR3 nucleotide sequence: TGTGCCAGCAGCTTAGGAAGCCTATCAGGGGTCTATGGCTACACCTTC.

As concerns this clone: At one end, the junction sequence differs from germline, possibly due to a read error. The genes are TRBV7-7 and TRBJ2-1; D perhaps matches TRBD2 (5 bases). The germline gives CDR1 SSHAT, CDR2 FNYEAQ (reference sequence). The length of the CDR3 is 16 residues. The CDR3 reads CASSPYRRALYNEQFF. CDR3 nucleotides: TGTGCTAGCAGCCCCTATCGGCGGGCACTCTACAATGAGCAGTTCTTC.

The rearrangement joins TRBV30 to TRBJ2-7, with 8 bases aligning to TRBD2. The CDR3 spans 12 residues. CDR1 is GTSNPN and CDR2 is SVGIG in the germline V gene (reference sequence). CDR3 DNA sequence: TGTGCATCGGGAGGGAGCCCCTACGAGCAGTACTTC. Translating it yields CASGGSPYEQYF.

The CDR3 spells CASSPVSGIQPQHF. CDR3 sequence (DNA): TGTGCCAGCAGCCCTGTTTCGGGGATCCAGCCCCAGCATTTT. The chain joins TRBV27 to TRBJ1-5; D is uncertain. Per the germline V gene, CDR1 is MNHEY and CDR2 is SMNVEV (reference sequence). The CDR3 runs to 14 residues. The V end was cut by 6 bases, the J end by 7 bases, with 16 bases between.

The chain recombines TRBV19 with TRBJ2-7; weak D call: TRBD2 (6 bases). Deletions cut 6 bases from V and 0 bases from J, with 18 bases between. CDR1 and CDR2 from the germline V gene are LNHDA and SQIVND (reference sequence). This CDR3 has 16 residues. CDR3 nucleotide sequence: TGTGCCAGTAGCGCTGGGCTAGCGTCATACTCCTACGAGCAGTACTTC. Amino acids: CASSAGLASYSYEQYF.

The chain employs TRBV28 and TRBJ2-1; TRBD2 matches at 13 bases. V lost 7 bases and J lost 8; bases outside the gene matches: 8. The germline gives CDR1 MDHEN, CDR2 SYDVKM. The CDR3 has 15 residues. This CDR3 is CASIFTSGRAYEQFF. DNA for the CDR3: TGTGCCAGCATTTTTACTAGCGGGAGGGCCTATGAGCAGTTCTTC.

This CDR3 is CASGLREVNTEAFF. The DNA for the CDR3 is TGTGCCAGTGGATTGCGGGAGGTGAACACTGAAGCTTTCTTT. The V call is TRBV19, the J call TRBJ1-1, with no clear D. Germline-derived CDR1 and CDR2 are LNHDA and SQIVND (reference sequence). The CDR3 totals 14 residues. V gave up 8 bases and J gave up 0 bases, with 13 bases separating them.

The V and J genes are TRBV6-5 and TRBJ2-7; D call uncertain. CDR1 MNHEY and CDR2 SVGAGI come from the germline V gene. Between the trimmed V and J ends, which lost 7 bases and 3 bases, there was a span of 13 bases. The CDR3 covers 13 residues. CDR3: CASTNREYYEQYF. The CDR3 coding sequence is TGTGCCAGCACCAATCGTGAGTACTACGAGCAGTACTTC.